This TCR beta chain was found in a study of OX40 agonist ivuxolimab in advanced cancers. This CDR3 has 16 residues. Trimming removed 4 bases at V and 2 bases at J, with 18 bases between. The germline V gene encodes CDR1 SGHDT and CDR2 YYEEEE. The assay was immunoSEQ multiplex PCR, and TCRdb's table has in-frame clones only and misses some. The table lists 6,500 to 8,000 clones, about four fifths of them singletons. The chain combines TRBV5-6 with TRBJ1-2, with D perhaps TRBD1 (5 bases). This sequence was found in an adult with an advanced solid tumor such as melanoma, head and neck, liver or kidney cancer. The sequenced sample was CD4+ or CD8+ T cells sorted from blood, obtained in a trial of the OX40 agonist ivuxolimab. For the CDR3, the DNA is TGTGCCAGCAGCGTTATACCAGGGTCAGGCAACTATGGCTACACCTTC. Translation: CASSVIPGSGNYGYTF.